This TCR beta chain is from a study of blood T cell repertoires in COVID-19. This CDR3 comprises 13 residues. J lost 8 bases, V lost 7 bases, and 7 bases had no gene match. CDR1 and CDR2 from the germline V gene are SGHRS and YFSETQ. Generated by immunoSEQ multiplex PCR, the TCRdb table keeps only in-frame clones and is missing some. The sample records around 200,000 clones, roughly 83% being singletons. This receptor was taken from a man between 40 and 49 years old with acute COVID-19. Material for sequencing was PBMCs or T cells enriched from blood (not recorded which). The chain is built from TRBV5-1 and TRBJ2-4; TRBD1 matches at 9 bases. For the CDR3, the DNA is TGCGCCAGCCAACAGGGGGCGAAGGACATTCAGTACTTC. It encodes CASQQGAKDIQYF.